This TCR beta chain was recorded in a study of OX40 agonist ivuxolimab in advanced cancers. Turning to the study itself: The patients received agonistic anti-OX40 (CD134) antibody ivuxolimab. Eligibility admitted prior anti-PD-1, anti-PD-L1 or anti-CTLA-4 therapy; 35% to 40% had some.

The study's findings and limits: Some nonresponders also had low normalized T-cell clonal expansion. Both blood CD4+ and CD8+ T cells showed clonal growth by week 6 at 0.1 to 3.0 mg/kg.

Measured with immunoSEQ multiplex PCR; TCRdb has only the in-frame clones, and not every one. The sample records 40,000 to 55,000 clones, just under 95% being singletons. For this clone: Its specificity is not known.

Per germline, CDR1 SGHRS and CDR2 YFSETQ. Deletions cut 3 bases from V and 0 bases from J, with 6 bases between. The CDR3 has 13 amino acids. This receptor was taken from an adult with an advanced solid tumor such as melanoma, head and neck, liver or kidney cancer. The V call is TRBV5-1, the J call TRBJ2-5; D gene uncertain. Specimen: CD4+ or CD8+ T cells sorted from blood, collected in a trial of the OX40 agonist ivuxolimab. The CDR3 loop reads CASSYGNQETQYF. Here the CDR3 DNA reads TGCGCCAGCAGCTACGGAAACCAAGAGACCCAGTACTTC.